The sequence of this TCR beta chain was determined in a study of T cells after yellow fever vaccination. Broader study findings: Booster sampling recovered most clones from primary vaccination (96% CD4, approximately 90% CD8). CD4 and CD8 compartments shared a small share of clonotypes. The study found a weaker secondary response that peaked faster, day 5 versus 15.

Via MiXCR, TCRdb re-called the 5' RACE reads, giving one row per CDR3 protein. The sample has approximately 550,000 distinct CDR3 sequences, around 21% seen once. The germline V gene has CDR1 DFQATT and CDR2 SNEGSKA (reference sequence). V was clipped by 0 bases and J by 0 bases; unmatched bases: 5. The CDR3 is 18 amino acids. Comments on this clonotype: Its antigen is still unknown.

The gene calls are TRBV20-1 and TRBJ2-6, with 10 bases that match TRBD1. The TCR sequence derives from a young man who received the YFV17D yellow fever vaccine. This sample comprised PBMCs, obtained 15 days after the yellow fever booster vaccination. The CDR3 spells CSARDKGTGDSGANVLTF. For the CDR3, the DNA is TGCAGTGCTAGAGATAAGGGGACAGGGGACTCTGGGGCCAACGTCCTGACTTTC.